Listed below are T cell receptor beta chains from one sample, sequenced in a study of early T cells in non-severe SARS-CoV-2 infection. TCRdb called the 5' RACE reads again in MiXCR, with one record for every CDR3 protein. The repertoire has tens of thousands of distinct CDR3 sequences, around 10% of them found once; the top ten carry 4% to 5.5%. Sequenced material: whole blood, taken at baseline. The receptors stem from an adult who was a healthcare worker with PCR-confirmed SARS-CoV-2 infection or an uninfected control (not recorded which). The CDR3 runs from the conserved cysteine through the conserved F or W. Each record gives: clone size, V gene, D gene, J gene, CDR3 DNA, CDR3 protein. A D gene is named only where the DNA matches it firmly. Clone size is shown for a subset of rows, as once, few, many or a class of expanded clone.

>.|TRBV5-1|TRBD2|TRBJ2-3
TGCGCCAGCAGCCCCGGACTAGCGGGGGCCGCCTCCACAGATACGCAGTATTTT
CASSPGLAGAASTDTQYF
>many|TRBV19|TRBD1|TRBJ2-2
TGTGCCAGTAGGAAAGGACAGGGACGCACCGGGGAGCTGTTTTTT
CASRKGQGRTGELFF
>many|TRBV6-2/TRBV6-3|.|TRBJ2-1
TGTGCCAGCAATGGCCAGGTTTACAATGAGCAGTTCTTC
CASNGQVYNEQFF
>few|TRBV12-3/TRBV12-4|TRBD2|TRBJ2-1
TGTGCCAGCACCCCGGGTAGCGGGCGTCACAATGAGCAGTTCTTC
CASTPGSGRHNEQFF
>.|TRBV15|.|TRBJ2-1
TGTGCCACCAGCAGAGGAGGACAAAACGAGCGAAAGCAGTTCTTC
CATSRGGQNERKQFF
>few|TRBV28|.|TRBJ2-4
TGTGCCAGCAGTGCCTCAGGGGTACAGGCCAAAAACATTCAGTACTTC
CASSASGVQAKNIQYF
>.|TRBV5-4|.|TRBJ2-2
TGTGCCAGCAGCTTTGCCTGGGATGCGAACACCGGGGAGCTGTTTTTT
CASSFAWDANTGELFF
>few|TRBV18|.|TRBJ2-3
TGTGCCAGCTCAACCGGAAGGGAAGATACGCAGTATTTT
CASSTGREDTQYF
>few|TRBV7-8|TRBD1|TRBJ2-1
TGTGCCAGCAGCCCCCACCGGGACAGAGATCCCAATGAGCAGTTCTTC
CASSPHRDRDPNEQFF
>few|TRBV18|.|TRBJ2-6
TGTGCCAGCTCACCACAGGGCAGCTCTGGGGCCAACGTCCTGACTTTC
CASSPQGSSGANVLTF
>.|TRBV11-2|TRBD2|TRBJ2-1
TGTGCCAGCAGCACTAGTCTCTCTAGCGGGAGTCGGGATGAGCAGTTCTTC
CASSTSLSSGSRDEQFF
>few|TRBV7-6|TRBD1|TRBJ1-6
TGTGCCAGCAGCTCGGGACAGGGAGGGCCCCATTCACCCCTCCACTTT
CASSSGQGGPHSPLHF
>few|TRBV18|TRBD1|TRBJ2-5
TGTGCCAGCTCACCGAGGGACAGACCCCAAGAGACCCAGTACTTC
CASSPRDRPQETQYF
>.|TRBV28|TRBD1|TRBJ2-7
TGTGCCAGCAGTCCTCCGACAGGGGGCTTAGAGCAGTACTTC
CASSPPTGGLEQYF
>many|TRBV6-5|.|TRBJ1-1
TGTGCCAGCAGGACCGGGGGGAAGACTGAAGCTTTCTTT
CASRTGGKTEAFF
>few|TRBV5-1|TRBD1|TRBJ1-4
TGCGCCAGCAGCCCTGACAGGGGTTCTGGTGAAAAACTGTTTTTT
CASSPDRGSGEKLFF
>few|TRBV30|.|TRBJ1-1
TGTGCCTCAGTGGCGGGATCCGCCCTGGTGAACACTGAAGCTTTCTTT
CASVAGSALVNTEAFF
>.|TRBV4-2|.|TRBJ2-7
TGTGCCAGCAGCCAAGGTCAGGGTAACCCCTACGAGCAGTACTTC
CASSQGQGNPYEQYF